There are many counts of the clone carrying this TCR beta chain. No antigen is known for it. In germline, CDR1 is SGHVS, CDR2 FQNEAQ. CDR3 length: 14 amino acids. V lost 3 bases to trimming and J lost 3 bases, with 11 bases between them. The entry originates in a study of T cells after posttransplantation cyclophosphamide. The repertoire was sequenced with immunoSEQ multiplex PCR; TCRdb's copy has only in-frame clones and lacks some. Observed in the sample are under 50,000 clones, none of them singletons. Study-wide results and caveats: Recipient CMV seropositivity and CMV reactivation strongly tracked TRB clonality. Blood and skin or GI T cell repertoires showed limited TRB overlap.

This chain connects TRBV7-8 to TRBJ1-1, with D possibly being TRBD1 (5 bases). Sequencing used PBMCs. This TCR was sampled from a woman aged 50 to 65 in good health and a related stem cell transplant donor. In DNA form, the CDR3 reads TGTGCCAGCAGCTTGGTGGGGGGGGACACTGAAGCTTTCTTT. This gives the protein CASSLVGGDTEAFF.